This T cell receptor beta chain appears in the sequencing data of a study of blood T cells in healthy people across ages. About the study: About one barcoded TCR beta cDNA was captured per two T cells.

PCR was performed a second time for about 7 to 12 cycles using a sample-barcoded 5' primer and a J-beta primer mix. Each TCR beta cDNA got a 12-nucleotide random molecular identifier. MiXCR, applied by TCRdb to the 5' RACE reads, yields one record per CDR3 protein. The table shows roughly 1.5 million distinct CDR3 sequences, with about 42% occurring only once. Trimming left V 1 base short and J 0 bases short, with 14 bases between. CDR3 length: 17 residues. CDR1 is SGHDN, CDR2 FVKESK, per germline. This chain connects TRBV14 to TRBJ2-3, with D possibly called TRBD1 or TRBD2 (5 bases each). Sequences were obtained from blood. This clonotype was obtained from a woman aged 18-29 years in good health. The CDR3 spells CASSQGGTHTSTDTQYF. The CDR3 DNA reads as TGTGCCAGCAGCCAAGGGGGGACGCATACTAGCACAGATACGCAGTATTTT.